The T cell receptor (beta chain) described here comes from a study of blood T cell repertoires in COVID-19. V dropped 0 bases and J dropped 3; count of bases not matched to a gene: 9. The CDR3 has 17 amino acids. The V gene's germline CDR1 is LGHNA and CDR2 YSLEER. TCRdb's copy holds only in-frame clones and misses some; the assay was immunoSEQ multiplex PCR. The sample lists approximately 300,000 clones, 85% to 95% occurring once. Those enrolled, adults aged roughly 18 to 90 years, came from 20 to 25 US areas. In assigning cohorts, the study relied on participant-reported clinical history. Exposed participants encountered a COVID-19 case during the 2 weeks preceding study entry.

This chain joins TRBV4-3 and TRBJ2-7, with 9 bases identical to TRBD2. The TCR originated in a woman in her 30s who had been exposed to COVID-19. Sequenced sample: PBMCs or T cells enriched from blood (not recorded which). The CDR3 loop is CASSQDRGLASYYEQYF. The CDR3 DNA reads as TGCGCCAGCAGCCAAGATCGCGGACTAGCGTCTTACTACGAGCAGTACTTC.